This T cell receptor beta chain was documented in a study of blood T cell repertoires in COVID-19. Study in general: T cells, B-cell-depleted T cells, or PBMCs supplied cDNA or gDNA.

The CDR3 consists of 16 residues. Germline V lookup: CDR1 KGHDR, CDR2 SFDVKD. Germline trimming cut 3 bases from V and 1 base from J; bases unmatched to any gene: 3. Original processing methods: Reference gene primer amplification gave nucleated cell count estimates. Generated by immunoSEQ multiplex PCR, the TCRdb table keeps only in-frame clones and is missing some. The V and J calls and clone size were taken over from that table, and D and trimming were inferred from the DNA. The table shows 200,000 to 300,000 clones, with 86% occurring only once. Two negative PCRs, clearance, or symptom resolution characterized the recovered Cohort 3 donors.

The chain couples TRBV24-1 to TRBJ2-2, with 8 positions matching TRBD1. The TCR comes from a young woman who had recovered from COVID-19. Sequencing was carried out using PBMCs or T cells enriched from blood (not recorded which). The CDR3 is CATSDAGTGNTGELFF. In DNA form, the CDR3 reads TGTGCCACCAGTGATGCCGGGACAGGGAACACCGGGGAGCTGTTTTTT.